The 8 T cell receptor beta chains given below trace back to one sample, sequenced in a study of T cell changes during pregnancy in multiple sclerosis. The method was immunoSEQ multiplex PCR; TCRdb's version includes in-frame clones alone and lacks a portion of them. The sample has tens of thousands of clones, 80% to 95% seen once; the top ten hold around 2.8%. The sample consisted of peripheral blood, taken in the second trimester of pregnancy. These receptors originate from a female donor in good health, enrolled as a control in a pregnancy study.

Only one count was recorded for this clone. V gene TRBV29-1 combines with J gene TRBJ1-4, with D uncertain. Trimming removed 5 bases from V and 5 bases from J, with 12 bases in between. The CDR3 is 13 amino acids. The germline CDR1 and CDR2 sequences are SQVTM and ANQGSEA. The chain's CDR3 is CSVLLFPNEKLFF. CDR3 in DNA: TGCAGCGTTCTGCTATTCCCGAATGAAAAACTGTTTTTT.

This chain uses TRBV5-1 with TRBJ1-2, with D unresolved. V dropped 9 bases and J dropped 7 bases, with 31 bases sitting between them. The CDR3 is 17 residues long. Looked up from germline, CDR1 is SGHRS and CDR2 is YFSETQ. This CDR3 reads CATRAGEGWADRSGYTF. The CDR3 region has the DNA TGCGCCACCCGAGCGGGTGAAGGGTGGGCTGACCGAAGTGGCTACACCTTC.

The rearrangement uses TRBV27 and TRBJ2-7, with 7 bases aligning to TRBD1. There are 14 residues in the CDR3. With V trimmed by 6 bases and J by 1 base, 6 bases remained unmatched. Germline V gene sequence: CDR1 MNHEY, CDR2 SMNVEV (reference sequence). The DNA for the CDR3 is TGTGCCAGCAGCCCCGGGACAGCGTCCTACGAGCAGTACTTC. Encoded protein: CASSPGTASYEQYF.

This chain joins TRBV4-2 and TRBJ2-7; 9 bases fit TRBD2. CDR3 length: 15 residues. Germline values: CDR1 LGHNA, CDR2 YNFKEQ. With 4 bases clipped from V and 3 bases from J, the junction kept 7 bases outside the gene matches. CDR3 DNA sequence: TGTGCCAGCAGCCTGATAGCGGGAGAGAACTACGAGCAGTACTTC. It translates to CASSLIAGENYEQYF.

The CDR3 loop is CASSLGQGTNTGELFF. The CDR3 nucleotides are TGTGCCAGCAGCTTGGGACAGGGCACGAACACCGGGGAGCTGTTTTTT. The chain employs TRBV5-4 and TRBJ2-2, with 7 nucleotides matching TRBD1. The germline V gene encodes CDR1 SGHNT and CDR2 YYREEE (reference sequence). The CDR3 sequence is 16 residues long. V was clipped by 0 bases and J by 0 bases; unmatched bases: 2.

The chain employs TRBV5-1 and TRBJ2-5; 14 nucleotides agree with TRBD2. J lost 4 bases, V lost 2 bases, and 1 base had no gene match. The length of the CDR3 is 15 residues. Germline CDR1 reads SGHRS; CDR2 reads YFSETQ. CDR3 in DNA: TGCGCCAGCAGCTTAGGACTAGCGGGGGGAGAGACCCAGTACTTC. Translating it yields CASSLGLAGGETQYF.

The chain combines TRBV15 with TRBJ1-5; D is perhaps TRBD1 (5 bases). The ends were cut back, 8 bases at V and 0 bases at J, with 14 bases in the middle. The germline CDR1 and CDR2 sequences are LNHNV and YYDKDF (reference sequence). CDR3 length equals 15 residues. Here the CDR3 reads CATLPDGHSNQPQHF. CDR3 DNA sequence: TGTGCCACCCTACCGGACGGACATAGCAATCAGCCCCAGCATTTT.

This chain connects TRBV5-5 to TRBJ2-7; TRBD2 matches 10 bases. CDR3 length equals 15 residues. Losses at the gene ends were 0 bases for V and 0 bases for J; bases not matched to a gene: 0. CDR1 is SGHKS, CDR2 YYEKEE, per germline (reference sequence). CDR3 DNA sequence: TGTGCCAGCAGCTTGGGGACTAGCGGCTCCTACGAGCAGTACTTC. Its translation is CASSLGTSGSYEQYF.